A selection of T cell receptor beta chains follows, all from one sample in a study of T cells expressing NK-cell markers. TCRdb reanalyzed the 5' RACE reads, giving one entry per CDR3 protein sequence and no DNA. Found here are hundreds of thousands of distinct CDR3 sequences; the top ten clones hold around 3.3%. Sequencing was done on a sample of blood T cells: a sorted CD56 or NKG2C T cell subset, CD4+ or CD8+ T cells, or bulk PBMC T cells (not recorded which). The receptors here all came from a man younger than 30 in good health. Each CDR3 is given with its conserved first and last residue.

TRBV10-3	TRBJ1-1	15	CAISERETGDTEAFF
TRBV3-1	TRBJ2-1	16	CASSPSSGLADNEQFF
TRBV20-1	TRBJ1-5	14	CSARTALFNQPQHF
TRBV20-1	TRBJ1-2	13	CSAPRQGAYGYTF
TRBV30	TRBJ1-2	14	CAWSAGDGLYGYTF
TRBV20-1	TRBJ1-2	15	CSARTAQGRPYGYTF
TRBV29-1	TRBJ2-3	12	CSVEVQAYTQYF
TRBV20-1	TRBJ2-7	15	CSAPVPGWGSYEQYF
TRBV10-1	TRBJ2-3	13	CASRSGTGNTQYF
TRBV6-1	TRBJ1-6	15	CAIPARYTNNSPLHF
TRBV12-3/TRBV12-4	TRBJ2-5	13	CASPGTALKTQYF
TRBV4-1	TRBJ1-6	17	CASSRRDRVSNNSPLHF
TRBV9	TRBJ2-4	16	CASSVSPGTLANIQYF
TRBV7-9	TRBJ2-5	15	CASSLGGGSGETQYF
TRBV7-8	TRBJ1-4	14	CASSLVSGIEKLFF
TRBV5-1	TRBJ2-1	14	CASSGVDATNEQFF
TRBV7-9	TRBJ1-2	15	CASSLVGSRGHGYTF
TRBV20-1	TRBJ2-5	14	CSAPEGQGRETQYF
TRBV28	TRBJ1-4	16	CASSSAGTGLSEKLFF
TRBV5-1	TRBJ2-7	13	CASGQGFENEQYF
TRBV14	TRBJ2-1	15	CASSQLAGGPNEQFF
TRBV6-1	TRBJ2-5	14	CATTRTSGTETQYF
TRBV28	TRBJ1-4	12	CASSLPGEKLFF
TRBV27	TRBJ2-7	16	CASSRSRTVSSYEQYF
TRBV28	TRBJ2-7	15	CASSISGRASYEQYF
TRBV15	TRBJ1-3	15	CATSRDFSSGNTIYF
TRBV6-1	TRBJ2-2	16	CASTKQRAGGTGELFF
TRBV27	TRBJ2-3	16	CASSFGGQLGRDTQYF
TRBV4-1	TRBJ1-2	16	CASSQLRALGHYGYTF
TRBV7-2	TRBJ2-1	15	CASSLASGAGYEQFF
TRBV18	TRBJ1-2	11	CASSPGDGYTF
TRBV20-1	TRBJ2-7	13	CSAPRSGTYEQYF
TRBV29-1	TRBJ2-3	16	CSVDITGGGKTDTQYF
TRBV24-1	TRBJ2-1	15	CATSDAKVGYNEQFF
TRBV29-1	TRBJ1-2	15	CSVEDPRGRTYGYTF
TRBV4-1	TRBJ1-2	16	CASSQAGDRGSSGYTF
TRBV27	TRBJ2-3	14	CASRLSLPLIEQYF
TRBV20-1	TRBJ2-1	15	CSGSRASGRSNEQFF
TRBV6-2/TRBV6-3	TRBJ2-2	15	CASSYAIEETRELFF
TRBV6-1	TRBJ2-5	13	CASSPSYPETQYF
TRBV5-1	TRBJ2-3	15	CASSLEPGRSDTQYF
TRBV29-1	TRBJ2-2	16	CSVETGGLPNTGELFF
TRBV5-5	TRBJ2-6	16	CASSFSGFGGANVLTF
TRBV5-1	TRBJ2-1	16	CASSLAGRELNNEQFF
TRBV12-3/TRBV12-4	TRBJ1-1	13	CASRTGGGTEAFF
TRBV4-2	TRBJ1-1	14	CASSPRTLATEAFF
TRBV11-3	TRBJ2-2	15	CASSLSGLTTGELFF
TRBV20-1	TRBJ2-1	11	CSARIKTEQFF
TRBV6-5	TRBJ1-4	14	CASSNRDHNEKLFF
TRBV7-9	TRBJ1-4	11	CASSFGGVLFF
TRBV12-3/TRBV12-4	TRBJ2-7	14	CASSLQGAGSEQYF
TRBV20-1	TRBJ2-3	17	CSARDPPSGRGTDTQYF
TRBV20-1	TRBJ2-5	12	CSGQGAGETQYF
TRBV3-1	TRBJ2-1	13	CASSSGRDNEQFF
TRBV20-1	TRBJ2-2	13	CSASRQGIGELFF